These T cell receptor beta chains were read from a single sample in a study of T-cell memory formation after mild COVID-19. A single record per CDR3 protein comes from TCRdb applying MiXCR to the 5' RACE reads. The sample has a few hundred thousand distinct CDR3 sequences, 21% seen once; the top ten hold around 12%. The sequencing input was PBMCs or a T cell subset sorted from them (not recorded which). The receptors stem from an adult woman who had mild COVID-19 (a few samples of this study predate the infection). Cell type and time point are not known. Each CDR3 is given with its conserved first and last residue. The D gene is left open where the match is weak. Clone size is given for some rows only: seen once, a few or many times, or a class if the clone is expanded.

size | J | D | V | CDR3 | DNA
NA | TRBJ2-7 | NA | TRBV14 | CASSHLRDGIYEQYF | TGTGCCAGCAGCCACCTCCGGGACGGAATCTACGAGCAGTACTTC
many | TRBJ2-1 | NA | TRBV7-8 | CAVNQGPSYDNEQFF | TGTGCCGTCAATCAGGGGCCCTCTTACGACAATGAGCAGTTCTTC
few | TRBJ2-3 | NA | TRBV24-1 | CATSDYGAVTDTQYF | TGTGCCACCAGTGACTATGGGGCGGTTACAGATACGCAGTATTTT
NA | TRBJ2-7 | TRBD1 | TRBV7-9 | CASSPGTAGQYF | TGTGCCAGCAGCCCCGGGACAGCCGGGCAGTACTTC
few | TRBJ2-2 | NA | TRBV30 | CAWSWGNTGELFF | TGTGCCTGGAGCTGGGGAAACACCGGGGAGCTGTTTTTT
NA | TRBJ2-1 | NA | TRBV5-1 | CASSVSFLGGTYNEQFF | TGCGCCAGCAGCGTGTCTTTTCTGGGTGGCACCTACAATGAGCAGTTCTTC
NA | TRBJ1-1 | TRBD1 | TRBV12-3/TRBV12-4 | CASVSRGSSRAEAFF | TGTGCCAGCGTATCCAGGGGGTCCAGTAGGGCTGAAGCTTTCTTT
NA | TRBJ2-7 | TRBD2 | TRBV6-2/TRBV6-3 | CASSLRGGRAYEQYF | TGTGCCAGCTCCCTAAGGGGCGGGAGAGCCTACGAGCAGTACTTC
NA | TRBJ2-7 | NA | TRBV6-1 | CASSEAAGSSYEQYF | TGTGCCAGCAGTGAAGCTGCAGGGAGCTCCTACGAGCAGTACTTC
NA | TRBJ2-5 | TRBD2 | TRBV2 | CASSERRASGRKETQYF | TGTGCCAGCAGTGAAAGGAGGGCTAGCGGGAGGAAAGAGACCCAGTACTTC
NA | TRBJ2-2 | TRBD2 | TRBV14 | CASSQLSGVYTGELFF | TGTGCCAGCAGCCAACTTAGCGGGGTATACACCGGGGAGCTGTTTTTT
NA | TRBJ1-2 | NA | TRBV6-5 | CASSYSRYPQGYGYTF | TGTGCCAGCAGTTACTCGAGGTACCCACAGGGCTATGGCTACACCTTC
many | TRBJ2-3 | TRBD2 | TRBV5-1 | CASSLKWEGTDTQYF | TGCGCCAGCAGCTTGAAGTGGGAGGGGACAGATACGCAGTATTTT
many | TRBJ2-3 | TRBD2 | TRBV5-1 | CASSSGTSGPSTDTQYF | TGCGCCAGCAGCTCTGGGACTAGCGGGCCTAGCACAGATACGCAGTATTTT
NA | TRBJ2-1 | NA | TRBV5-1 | CASFGNGGEQFF | NA
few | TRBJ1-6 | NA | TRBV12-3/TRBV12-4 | CASSLGGASPLHF | TGTGCCAGCAGTTTAGGGGGGGCCTCACCCCTCCACTTT
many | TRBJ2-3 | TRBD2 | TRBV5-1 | CASSPGGGTDTQYF | TGTGCCAGCAGCCCCGGGGGGGGCACAGATACGCAGTATTTT
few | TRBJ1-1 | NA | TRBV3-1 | CASSQSLRGTEAFF | TGTGCCAGCAGCCAAAGCTTAAGGGGCACTGAAGCTTTCTTT
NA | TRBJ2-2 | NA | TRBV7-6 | CASSYPLDPRQANTGELFF | TGTGCCAGCAGCTATCCCTTGGACCCCCGTCAGGCGAACACCGGGGAGCTGTTTTTT
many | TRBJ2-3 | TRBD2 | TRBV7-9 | CASSPGTSGRDTQYF | TGTGCCAGCAGCCCGGGGACTAGCGGGAGAGATACGCAGTATTTT
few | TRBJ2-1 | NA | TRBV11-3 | CASSSDQRGRYNEQFF | TGTGCCAGCAGCTCAGATCAGCGAGGGCGGTACAATGAGCAGTTCTTC
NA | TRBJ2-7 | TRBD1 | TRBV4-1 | CASSQPDRDDWEQYF | TGCGCCAGCAGCCAACCTGACAGGGATGATTGGGAGCAGTACTTC
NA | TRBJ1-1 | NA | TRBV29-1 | CSVEQGGNTEAFF | TGCAGCGTTGAACAGGGCGGGAACACTGAAGCTTTCTTT
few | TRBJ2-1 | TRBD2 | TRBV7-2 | CASSSGGLRWEEQFF | TGTGCCAGCAGCTCGGGGGGGTTAAGGTGGGAGGAGCAGTTCTTC
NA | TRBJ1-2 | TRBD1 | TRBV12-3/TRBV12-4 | CASSLGPRGHYGYTF | TGTGCCAGCAGTTTAGGGCCCAGGGGGCACTATGGCTACACCTTC
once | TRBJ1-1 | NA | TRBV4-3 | CASSNFLGSPTEAFF | TGCGCCAGCAGCAATTTTCTGGGGTCCCCCACTGAAGCTTTCTTT
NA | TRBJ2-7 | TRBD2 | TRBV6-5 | CASTSGGAYEQYF | TGTGCCAGCACTAGCGGGGGGGCCTACGAGCAGTACTTC
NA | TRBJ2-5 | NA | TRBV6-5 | CACSNGETQYF | TGTGCCTGCTCAAATGGGGAGACCCAGTACTTC
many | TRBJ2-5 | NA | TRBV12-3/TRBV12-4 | CASSSGETQYF | TGTGCCAGCAGTTCCGGAGAGACCCAGTACTTC
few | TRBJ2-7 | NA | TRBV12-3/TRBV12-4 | CASSPQVSTYEQYF | TGTGCCAGCAGTCCCCAGGTATCCACCTACGAGCAGTACTTC
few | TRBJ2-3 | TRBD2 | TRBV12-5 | CASGLGLAGRDTQYF | TGTGCTAGTGGTCTGGGACTAGCGGGACGAGATACGCAGTATTTT
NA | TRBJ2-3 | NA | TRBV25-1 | CASSEYEVGDTQYF | TGTGCCAGCAGTGAATATGAGGTCGGAGATACGCAGTATTTT
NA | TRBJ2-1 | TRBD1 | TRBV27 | CASSSGQGIYNEQFF | TGTGCCAGCAGTTCTGGACAGGGTATCTACAATGAGCAGTTCTTC
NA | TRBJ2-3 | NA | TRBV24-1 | CATSDLGPTDTQYF | TGTGCCACCAGTGATTTAGGCCCCACAGATACGCAGTATTTT
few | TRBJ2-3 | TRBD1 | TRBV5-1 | CASSDRDRGPTDTQYF | TGCGCCAGCAGCGACCGGGACAGGGGGCCCACAGATACGCAGTATTTT
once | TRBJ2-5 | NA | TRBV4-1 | CASSRQWSAQETQYF | TGCGCCAGCAGCCGACAGTGGTCGGCCCAAGAGACCCAGTACTTC
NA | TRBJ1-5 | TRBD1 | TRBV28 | CASRKTGGAYPPNQPQHF | TGTGCCAGCAGGAAGACAGGGGGCGCGTATCCGCCCAATCAGCCCCAGCATTTT
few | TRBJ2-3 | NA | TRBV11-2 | CASSSGAGVSTDTQYF | TGTGCCAGCAGCTCAGGGGCGGGAGTGAGCACAGATACGCAGTATTTT
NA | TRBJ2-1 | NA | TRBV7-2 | CASTLTPGNEQFF | TGTGCCAGCACCCTTACCCCCGGCAATGAGCAGTTCTTC
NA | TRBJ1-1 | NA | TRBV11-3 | CASSTQTGSDTEAFF | TGTGCCAGCAGCACACAGACAGGATCGGACACTGAAGCTTTCTTT
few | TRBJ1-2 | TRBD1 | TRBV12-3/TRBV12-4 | CASSPERGRNGYTF | TGTGCCAGCAGCCCAGAGAGGGGGCGGAATGGCTACACCTTC